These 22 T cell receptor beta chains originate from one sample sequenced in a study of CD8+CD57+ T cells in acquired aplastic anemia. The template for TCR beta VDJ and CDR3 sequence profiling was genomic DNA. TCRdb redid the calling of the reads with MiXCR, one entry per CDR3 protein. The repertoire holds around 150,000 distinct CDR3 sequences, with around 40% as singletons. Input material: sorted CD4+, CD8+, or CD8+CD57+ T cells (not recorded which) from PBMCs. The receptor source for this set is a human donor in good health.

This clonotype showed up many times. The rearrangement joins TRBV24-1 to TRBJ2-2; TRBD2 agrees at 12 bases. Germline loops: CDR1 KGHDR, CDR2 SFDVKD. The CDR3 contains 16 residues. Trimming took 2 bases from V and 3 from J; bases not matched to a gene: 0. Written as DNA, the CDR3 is TGTGCCACCAGTGATTGGACTAGCGGGGACACCGGGGAGCTGTTTTTT. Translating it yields CATSDWTSGDTGELFF.

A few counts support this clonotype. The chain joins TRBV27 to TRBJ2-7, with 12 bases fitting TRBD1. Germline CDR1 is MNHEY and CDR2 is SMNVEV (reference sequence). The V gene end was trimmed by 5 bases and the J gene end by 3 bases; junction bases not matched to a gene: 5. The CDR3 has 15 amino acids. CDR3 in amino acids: CASSLRDRGLYEQYF. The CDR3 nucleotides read TGTGCCAGCAGTCTCCGGGACAGGGGGCTCTACGAGCAGTACTTC.

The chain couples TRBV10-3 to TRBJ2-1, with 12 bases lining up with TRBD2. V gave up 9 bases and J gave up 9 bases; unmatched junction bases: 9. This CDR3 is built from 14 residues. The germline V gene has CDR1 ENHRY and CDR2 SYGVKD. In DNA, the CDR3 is TGTGCCATGAGACTAGCGGGGGACCGGGGTGAGCAGTTCTTC. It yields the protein CAMRLAGDRGEQFF.

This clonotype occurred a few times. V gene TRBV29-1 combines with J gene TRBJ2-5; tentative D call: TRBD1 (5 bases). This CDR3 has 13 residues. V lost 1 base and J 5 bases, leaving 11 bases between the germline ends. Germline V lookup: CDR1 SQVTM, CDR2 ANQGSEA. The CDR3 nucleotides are TGCAGCGTTGAAGGCAGGGTCAGGGAGACCCAGTACTTC. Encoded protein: CSVEGRVRETQYF.

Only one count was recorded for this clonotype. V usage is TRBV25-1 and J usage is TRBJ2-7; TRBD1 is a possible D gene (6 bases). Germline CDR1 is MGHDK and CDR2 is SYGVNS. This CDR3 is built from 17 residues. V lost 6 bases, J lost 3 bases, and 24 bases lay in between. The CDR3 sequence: CASSQAYDRQGNYEQYF. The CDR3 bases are TGTGCCAGCAGCCAAGCCTACGACAGGCAGGGCAACTACGAGCAGTACTTC.

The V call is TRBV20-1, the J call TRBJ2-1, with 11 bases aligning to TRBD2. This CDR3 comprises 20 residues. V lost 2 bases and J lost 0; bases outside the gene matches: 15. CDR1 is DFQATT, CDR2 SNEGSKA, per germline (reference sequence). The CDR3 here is CSARILAGGQLTYSYNEQFF. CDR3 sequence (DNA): TGCAGTGCTAGAATTCTAGCGGGAGGCCAATTAACCTACTCCTACAATGAGCAGTTCTTC.

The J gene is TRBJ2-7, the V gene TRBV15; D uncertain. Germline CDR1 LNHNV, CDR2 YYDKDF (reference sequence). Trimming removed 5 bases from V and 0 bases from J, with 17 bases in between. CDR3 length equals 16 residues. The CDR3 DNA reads TGTGCCACCAGCGGGGTGGTGGGCCGACTCTCCTACGAGCAGTACTTC. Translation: CATSGVVGRLSYEQYF. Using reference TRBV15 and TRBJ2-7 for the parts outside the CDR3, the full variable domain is DAMVIQNPRYQVTQFGKPVTLSCSQTLNHNVMYWYQQKSSQAPKLLFHYYDKDFNNEADTPDNFQSRRPNTSFCFLDIRSPGLGDTAMYLCATSGVVGRLSYEQYFGPGTRLTVT.

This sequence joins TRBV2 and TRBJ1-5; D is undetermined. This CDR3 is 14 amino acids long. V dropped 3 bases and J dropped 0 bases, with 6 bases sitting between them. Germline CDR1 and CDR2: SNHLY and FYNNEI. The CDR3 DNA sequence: TGTGCCAGCAGTGAGGAGGCTAGCAATCAGCCCCAGCATTTT. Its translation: CASSEEASNQPQHF.

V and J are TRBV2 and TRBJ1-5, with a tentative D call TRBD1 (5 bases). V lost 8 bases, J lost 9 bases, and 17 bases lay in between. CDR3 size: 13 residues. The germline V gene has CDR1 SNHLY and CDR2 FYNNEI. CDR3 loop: CASRDSNEAPQHF. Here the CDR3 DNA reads TGTGCCAGCCGAGACAGCAACGAGGCGCCCCAGCATTTT.

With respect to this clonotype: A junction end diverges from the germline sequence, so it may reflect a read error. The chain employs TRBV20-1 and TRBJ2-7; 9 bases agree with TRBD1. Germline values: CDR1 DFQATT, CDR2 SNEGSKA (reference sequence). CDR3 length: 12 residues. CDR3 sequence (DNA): TGCGGTGCTACCGGACAGGGGTACGACCAGTACTTC. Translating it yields CGATGQGYDQYF.

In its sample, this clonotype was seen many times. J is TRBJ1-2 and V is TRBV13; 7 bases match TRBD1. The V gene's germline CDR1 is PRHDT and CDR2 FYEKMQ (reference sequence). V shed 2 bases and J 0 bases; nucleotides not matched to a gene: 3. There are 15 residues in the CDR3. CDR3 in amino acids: CASSLTGVPNYGYTF. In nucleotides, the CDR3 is TGTGCCAGCAGCTTAACAGGGGTACCTAACTATGGCTACACCTTC.

CDR3 bases: TGCAGCGTAGGGACTAGCTACCTCACCGGGGAGCTGTTTTTT. Protein: CSVGTSYLTGELFF. The V gene is TRBV29-1, the J gene TRBJ2-2; 9 bases are a match to TRBD2. The CDR3 loop spans 14 amino acids. The V and J ends lost 6 bases and 4 bases, in that order; junction bases with no gene match: 6. Germline V CDR1 and CDR2: SQVTM, ANQGSEA.

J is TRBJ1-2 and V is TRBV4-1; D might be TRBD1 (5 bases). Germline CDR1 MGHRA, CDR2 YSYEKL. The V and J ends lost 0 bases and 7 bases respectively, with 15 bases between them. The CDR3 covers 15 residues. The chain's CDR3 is CASSQDGAGEAGYTF. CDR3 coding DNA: TGCGCCAGCAGCCAAGATGGGGCTGGGGAAGCTGGCTACACCTTC.

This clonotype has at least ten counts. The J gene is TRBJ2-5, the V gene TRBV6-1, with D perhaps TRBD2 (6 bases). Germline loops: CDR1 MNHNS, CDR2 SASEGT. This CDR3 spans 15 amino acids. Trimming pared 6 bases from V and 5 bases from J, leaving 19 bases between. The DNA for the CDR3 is TGTGCCAGCAGGGGAGGCGAGGCATCGGCGGAGACCCAGTACTTC. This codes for CASRGGEASAETQYF.

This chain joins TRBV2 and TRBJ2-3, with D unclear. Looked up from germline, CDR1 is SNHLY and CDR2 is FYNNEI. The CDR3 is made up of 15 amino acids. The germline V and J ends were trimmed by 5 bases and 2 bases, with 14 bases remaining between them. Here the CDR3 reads CASSLILSYTDTQYF. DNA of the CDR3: TGTGCCAGCAGTCTTATTCTCAGTTACACAGATACGCAGTATTTT.

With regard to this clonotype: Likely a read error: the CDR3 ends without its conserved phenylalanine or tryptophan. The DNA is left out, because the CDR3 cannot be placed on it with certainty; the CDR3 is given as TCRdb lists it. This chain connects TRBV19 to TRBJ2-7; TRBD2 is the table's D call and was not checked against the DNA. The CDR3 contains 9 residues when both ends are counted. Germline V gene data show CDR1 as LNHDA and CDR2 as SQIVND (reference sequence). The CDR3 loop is CATLSRLAG.

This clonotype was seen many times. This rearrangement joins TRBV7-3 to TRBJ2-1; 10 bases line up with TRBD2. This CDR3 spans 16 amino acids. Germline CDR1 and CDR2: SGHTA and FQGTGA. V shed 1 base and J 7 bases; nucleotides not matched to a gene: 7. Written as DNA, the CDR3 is TGTGCCAGCAGCTTAAGGAGCGGGGGGGCCAAGAATGAGCAGTTCTTC. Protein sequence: CASSLRSGGAKNEQFF.

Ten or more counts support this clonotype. CDR3 loop: CASTYGQAQKAFF. CDR3 nucleotides: TGTGCCAGCACCTACGGACAGGCCCAAAAAGCTTTCTTT. This chain uses TRBV12-3 or TRBV12-4 with TRBJ1-1; 7 bases fit TRBD1. Germline trimming cut 7 bases from V and 9 bases from J; bases unmatched to any gene: 11. This CDR3 comprises 13 residues.

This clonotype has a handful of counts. The CDR3 nucleotides read TGTGCCAGCAGCGTAGGGTCCCTTTATACTAGCGGGAGAAGCAATGAGCAGTTCTTC. It specifies CASSVGSLYTSGRSNEQFF. The chain links TRBV9 to TRBJ2-1; 11 bases are shared with TRBD2. Unmatched junction bases numbered 14, after V lost 0 bases and J lost 6 bases. Germline V CDR1 and CDR2: SGDLS, YYNGEE. This CDR3 has 19 amino acids.

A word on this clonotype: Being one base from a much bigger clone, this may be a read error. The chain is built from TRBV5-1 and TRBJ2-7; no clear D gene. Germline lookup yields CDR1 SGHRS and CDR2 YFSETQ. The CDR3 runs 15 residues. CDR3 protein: CASSLAGAGGYDQYF. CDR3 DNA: TGCGCCAGCAGCTTGGCCGGCGCAGGTGGCTACGACCAGTACTTC.

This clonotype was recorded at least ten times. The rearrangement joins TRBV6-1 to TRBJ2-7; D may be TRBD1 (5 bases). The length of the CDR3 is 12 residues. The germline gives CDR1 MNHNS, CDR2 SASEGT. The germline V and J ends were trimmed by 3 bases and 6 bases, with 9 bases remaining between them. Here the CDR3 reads CASSDRALEQYF. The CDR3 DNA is TGTGCCAGCAGTGACAGGGCTCTCGAGCAGTACTTC.

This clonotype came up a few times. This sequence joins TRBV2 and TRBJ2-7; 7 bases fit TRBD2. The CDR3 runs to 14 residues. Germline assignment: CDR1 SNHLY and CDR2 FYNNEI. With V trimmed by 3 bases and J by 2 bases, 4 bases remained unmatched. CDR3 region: CASSDSGVPYEQYF. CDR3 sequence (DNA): TGTGCCAGCAGTGACAGCGGGGTCCCCTACGAGCAGTACTTC.